What follows describes a single T cell receptor (beta chain). Clinical history as reported by participants underpinned cohort assignment. Participants in the exposed group had met a COVID-19 case in the 2 weeks before joining the study. This entry is derived from a study of blood T cell repertoires in COVID-19. About the research overall: Donors in the United States, Italy and Spain gave samples during acute or convalescent COVID-19. Sources were T cells, B-cell-depleted T cells, or PBMCs; the material itself was cDNA or gDNA.

Produced via immunoSEQ multiplex PCR; TCRdb's table is partial and in-frame only. Seen here are a few hundred thousand clones, 85% observed once, and the top ten hold under 7%. The V gene's germline CDR1 is SEHNR and CDR2 FQNEAQ (reference sequence). The CDR3 loop spans 13 amino acids. The V and J ends lost 4 bases and 4 bases respectively, with 9 bases between them. The sample comprised PBMCs or T cells enriched from blood (not recorded which). The receptor comes from a woman aged 45-60 years who had been exposed to COVID-19. The chain employs TRBV7-9 and TRBJ2-3; D remains unclear. The DNA for the CDR3 is TGTGCCAGCAGCTCCGCGAGTCCAGATACGCAGTATTTT. Translated, it gives CASSSASPDTQYF.